The rows below give T cell receptor beta chains drawn from one sample of a study of Ad26.COV2.S vaccination and SARS-CoV-2 variants. TCRdb's copy holds only in-frame clones and misses some; the assay was immunoSEQ multiplex PCR. The sample carries a few hundred thousand clones, about 90% recorded once. This specimen was peripheral blood, taken in a trial of Ad26.COV2.S vaccine versus placebo. The receptors here all came from a person aged 18 to 59 who received the Ad26.COV2.S COVID-19 vaccine or a placebo. CDR3s include the opening cysteine and the closing phenylalanine or tryptophan. The order of the fields is V gene, J gene, clone size, D gene, CDR3 protein, CDR3 DNA. The D gene is left open where the match is weak. Expanded clones get a size class; other rows say once, few or many, or leave the size out.

TRBV7-2	TRBJ1-2	NA	TRBD1	CASSLGAQGAGGYTF	TGTGCCAGCAGCTTAGGGGCACAGGGGGCGGGAGGCTACACCTTC
TRBV7-2	TRBJ2-1	NA	NA	CASSLEVIAASYNEQFF	TGTGCCAGCAGCTTAGAGGTAATAGCGGCTTCCTACAATGAGCAGTTCTTC
TRBV15	TRBJ1-4	many	NA	CATSWSPNEKLFF	TGTGCCACCAGCTGGAGCCCTAATGAAAAACTGTTTTTT
TRBV7-3	TRBJ2-1	NA	NA	CASSLTSAGSYNEQFF	TGTGCCAGCAGCTTAACTAGCGCGGGCTCCTACAATGAGCAGTTCTTC
TRBV2	TRBJ1-1	NA	NA	CASSEALGPNTEAFF	TGTGCCAGCAGTGAAGCGCTGGGCCCGAACACTGAAGCTTTCTTT
TRBV24-1	TRBJ2-3	NA	TRBD1	CATSDWGTGSTDTQYF	TGTGCCACCAGTGATTGGGGGACAGGGAGCACAGATACGCAGTATTTT
TRBV2	TRBJ1-6	NA	NA	CASSGGPASPLHF	TGTGCCAGCAGTGGCGGACCGGCTTCACCCCTCCACTTT
TRBV13	TRBJ2-3	NA	TRBD2	CASSQGTSSDTQYF	TGTGCCAGCAGCCAAGGGACTAGCTCGGATACGCAGTATTTT
TRBV11-2	TRBJ2-3	NA	NA	CASSQPDTQYF	TGTGCCAGCAGCCAACCGGATACGCAGTATTTT
TRBV3-1/TRBV3-2	TRBJ2-7	NA	TRBD2	CASSLRLAVYEQYF	TGTGCCAGCAGCCTTAGACTAGCGGTCTACGAGCAGTACTTC
TRBV27	TRBJ2-7	NA	TRBD1	CASREGQGPYEQYF	TGTGCCAGCAGGGAGGGACAGGGTCCTTACGAGCAGTACTTC
TRBV27	TRBJ2-7	NA	TRBD2	CASKRTSGIVPLYEQYF	TGTGCCTCTAAGCGGACTAGCGGTATAGTTCCTCTCTACGAGCAGTACTTC
TRBV4-2	TRBJ2-7	NA	NA	CASSGHISYEQYF	TGTGCCAGCAGCGGACACATCTCCTACGAGCAGTACTTC
TRBV4-2	TRBJ1-1	NA	NA	CASSQENGQMNTEAFF	TGTGCCAGCAGCCAAGAGAACGGGCAGATGAACACTGAAGCTTTCTTT
TRBV5-4	TRBJ2-4	NA	NA	CASSPGTGENIQYF	TGTGCCAGCAGCCCCGGGACGGGGGAGAACATTCAGTACTTC
TRBV10-3	TRBJ2-3	NA	NA	CAISARMDTQYF	TGTGCCATCAGTGCCCGGATGGATACGCAGTATTTT
TRBV7-3	TRBJ2-2	once	NA	CASSRSPGATGELFF	TGTGCCAGCAGCCGCTCCCCCGGGGCTACCGGGGAGCTGTTTTTT
TRBV5-6	TRBJ1-5	NA	NA	CASSSTPYSNQPQHF	TGTGCCAGCAGCTCTACGCCGTATAGCAATCAGCCCCAGCATTTT
TRBV7-3	TRBJ2-5	NA	NA	CASSGGLQETQYF	TGTGCCAGCAGCGGCGGACTCCAAGAGACCCAGTACTTC
TRBV28	TRBJ1-6	NA	NA	CASSFRGTSPLHF	TGTGCCAGCAGTTTTCGGGGGACTTCACCCCTCCACTTT
TRBV7-2	TRBJ1-2	NA	NA	CASSLRPSYYGYTF	TGTGCCAGCAGCTTACGGCCAAGCTACTATGGCTACACCTTC
TRBV7-6	TRBJ2-1	few	NA	CASSSSEAYNEQFF	TGTGCCAGCAGCAGCAGCGAAGCCTACAATGAGCAGTTCTTC
TRBV6-1	TRBJ2-7	NA	NA	CASSEERLSSYEQYF	TGTGCCAGCAGTGAAGAGCGTTTGAGCTCCTACGAGCAGTACTTC
TRBV6-2/TRBV6-3	TRBJ2-7	NA	NA	CASSDAGGRYEQYF	TGTGCCAGCAGCGACGCGGGTGGCCGCTACGAGCAGTACTTC
TRBV6-6	TRBJ2-7	NA	NA	CASRVAESSYEQYF	TGTGCCAGCAGGGTAGCGGAGAGCTCCTACGAGCAGTACTTC
TRBV25-1	TRBJ2-7	NA	TRBD1	CASSALLGQGAPYEQYF	TGTGCCAGCAGCGCCTTACTCGGGCAGGGGGCCCCCTACGAGCAGTACTTC